This T cell receptor (beta chain) comes out of a study of CXCR3-negative and CXCR3-positive naive CD8 T cells. This CDR3 contains 15 residues. In germline, CDR1 is SGDLS, CDR2 YYNGEE. Study-wide results and caveats: Post-cryopreservation CXCR3 expression was partly diminished, and the bulk of assays employed fresh PBMCs. Naive subsets were similarly diverse, while memory CD8+ repertoires were much less diverse. Naive subsets had comparable surface CD5; TCR strength was inferred from TRB CDR3 properties.

Turning to this clonotype: As yet, its antigen is unknown.

UMI-labeled 5' RACE yielded the TRB cDNA libraries. TCRdb reprocessed the 5' RACE reads and keeps a single row for each CDR3 protein, giving no DNA. The listing contains 75,000 to 100,000 distinct CDR3 sequences. The sequenced sample was naive CXCR3- CD8+ T cells from blood. Documented subset: CD45RO-CCR7+CD27+CD95- naive CD8+ T cells lacking CXCR3 (TNR3-). This clonotype was obtained from a human donor in good health. Some clones in this sample may be carry-over from other donors' samples. This rearrangement joins TRBV9 to TRBJ2-1. CDR3 amino acids: CASSGVLSSYNEQFF.